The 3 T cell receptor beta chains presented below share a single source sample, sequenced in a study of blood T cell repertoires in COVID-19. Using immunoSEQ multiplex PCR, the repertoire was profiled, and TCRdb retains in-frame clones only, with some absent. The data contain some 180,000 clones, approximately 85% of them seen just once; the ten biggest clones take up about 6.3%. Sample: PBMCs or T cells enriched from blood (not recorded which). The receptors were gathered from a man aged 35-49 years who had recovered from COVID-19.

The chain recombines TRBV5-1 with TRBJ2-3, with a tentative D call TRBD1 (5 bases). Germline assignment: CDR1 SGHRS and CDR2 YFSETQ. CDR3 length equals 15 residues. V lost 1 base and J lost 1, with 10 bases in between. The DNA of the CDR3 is TGCGCCAGCAGCTTGCAACAGGCAGGCACAGATACGCAGTATTTT. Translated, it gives CASSLQQAGTDTQYF.

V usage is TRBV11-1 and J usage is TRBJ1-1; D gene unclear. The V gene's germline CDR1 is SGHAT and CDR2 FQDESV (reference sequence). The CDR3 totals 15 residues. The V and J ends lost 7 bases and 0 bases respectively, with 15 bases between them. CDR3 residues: CASTLIAGMNTEAFF. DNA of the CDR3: TGTGCCAGCACCCTCATCGCGGGGATGAACACTGAAGCTTTCTTT.

CDR3 amino acids: CASSLDTGAAGANVLTF. Here the CDR3 DNA reads TGTGCCAGCAGTCTTGACACAGGGGCGGCCGGGGCCAACGTCCTGACTTTC. The V and J genes are TRBV28 and TRBJ2-6; 7 bases line up with TRBD1. CDR3 size: 17 residues. The germline V gene has CDR1 MDHEN and CDR2 SYDVKM. After removal of 5 bases from V and 4 bases from J, the junction contained 11 bases not matched to a gene.